This T cell receptor beta chain derives from a study of blood T cells in healthy people across ages. Findings of the study overall: It was the long-lived donors that had more naive CD4+ cells and higher diversity than aged donors.

CDR3 length equals 20 residues. The germline V gene has CDR1 LGHDT and CDR2 YNNKEL (reference sequence). J gave up 2 bases and V 1 base, and 14 bases lay outside the gene matches. This clonotype turned up a few times. Its antigen is unidentified. Primers used in a second PCR of about 7 to 11 cycles were a sample-barcoded 5' primer and a J-beta primer mix. TCRdb recomputed calls from the 5' RACE reads with MiXCR, one row per CDR3 protein. Among hundreds of thousands of distinct CDR3 sequences listed, approximately 29% were seen once. V and J are TRBV3-1 and TRBJ2-3; the match to TRBD2 covers 11 bases. Sequenced input: blood. The TCR sequence derives from a woman of 80 years or more in good health. This CDR3 reads CASSQAQGSGGAPFTDTQYF. CDR3 nucleotides: TGTGCCAGCAGCCAAGCCCAAGGTAGCGGGGGGGCCCCCTTCACAGATACGCAGTATTTT.